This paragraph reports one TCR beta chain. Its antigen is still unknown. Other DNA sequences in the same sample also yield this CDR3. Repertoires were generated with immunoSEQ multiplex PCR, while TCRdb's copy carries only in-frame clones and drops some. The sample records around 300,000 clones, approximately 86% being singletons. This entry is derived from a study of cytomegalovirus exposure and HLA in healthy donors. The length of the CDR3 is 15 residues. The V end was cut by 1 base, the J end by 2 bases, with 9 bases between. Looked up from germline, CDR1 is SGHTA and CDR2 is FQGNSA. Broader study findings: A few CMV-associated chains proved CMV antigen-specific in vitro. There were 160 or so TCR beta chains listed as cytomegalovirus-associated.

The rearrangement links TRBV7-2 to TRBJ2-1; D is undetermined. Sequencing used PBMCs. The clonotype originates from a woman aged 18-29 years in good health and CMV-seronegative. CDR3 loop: CASSLGQGAYNEQFF. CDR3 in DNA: TGTGCCAGCAGCTTAGGTCAAGGAGCCTACAATGAGCAGTTCTTC.